The source of this T cell receptor (beta chain) is a study of shared clonotypes between healthy human individuals. Study-wide background: Donors consisted of two women and three men between 18 and 49. CD4 naive and CD4 memory each took three plates per donor, while CD8 naive took two and CD8 memory one. The study, taken as a whole, reports: A reduction in generation probabilities was seen for non-shared clonotypes relative to those shared by all four donors. A limitation of the genetic and exposure-history diversity represented arose from few donors.

Sequencing was performed with immunoSEQ multiplex PCR; in TCRdb, only in-frame clones are kept and a portion is missing. The data hold around 2,000,000 clones, with about 95% observed a single time. This CDR3 is 13 amino acids long. The junction had 8 bases not matched to a gene; V was cut back by 7 bases and J by 8 bases. Germline CDR1 and CDR2: SGHRS and YFSETQ. To note about this clone: What it binds is unknown.

This clonotype was sampled from a man between 18 and 35 years old in good health. The genes are TRBV5-1 and TRBJ2-1, with 8 bases aligning to TRBD2. What was sequenced was naive CD4+ T cells sorted from blood. This sample's subset: CD45RA+ positively selected. In DNA, the CDR3 is TGCGCCAGCTCCGGGACTAGTCCCCATGAGCAGTTCTTC. Protein: CASSGTSPHEQFF.